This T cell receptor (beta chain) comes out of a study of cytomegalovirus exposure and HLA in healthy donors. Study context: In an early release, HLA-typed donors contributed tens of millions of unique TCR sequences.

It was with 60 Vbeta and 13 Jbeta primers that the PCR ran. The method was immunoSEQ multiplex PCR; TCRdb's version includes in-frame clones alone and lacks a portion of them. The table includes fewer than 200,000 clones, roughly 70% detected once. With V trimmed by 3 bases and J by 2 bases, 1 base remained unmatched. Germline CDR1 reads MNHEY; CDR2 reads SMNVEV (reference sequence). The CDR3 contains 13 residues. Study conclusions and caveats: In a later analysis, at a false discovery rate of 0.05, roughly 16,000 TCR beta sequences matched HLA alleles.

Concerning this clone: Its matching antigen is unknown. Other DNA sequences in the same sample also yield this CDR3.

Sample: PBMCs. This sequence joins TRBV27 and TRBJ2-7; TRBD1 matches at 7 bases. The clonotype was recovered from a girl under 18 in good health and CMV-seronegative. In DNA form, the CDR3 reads TGTGCCAGCAGTTTTGGGACAGCCTACGAGCAGTACTTC. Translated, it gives CASSFGTAYEQYF.